Each of the 22 T cell receptor beta chains below was sequenced from the same sample in a study of T cells after yellow fever vaccination. TCRdb recomputed calls from the 5' RACE reads with MiXCR, one row per CDR3 protein. The sample holds hundreds of thousands of distinct CDR3 sequences, 15% to 20% seen once. The sample consisted of PBMCs, taken 15 days after the yellow fever booster vaccination. The receptors stem from a man younger than 40 who received the YFV17D yellow fever vaccine.

The V gene is TRBV20-1, the J gene TRBJ2-1; TRBD2 aligns across 9 bases. V gave up 5 bases and J gave up 3 bases; unmatched junction bases: 11. Per germline, CDR1 DFQATT and CDR2 SNEGSKA (reference sequence). This CDR3 comprises 16 residues. CDR3 bases: TGCAGTGCTCATTCGTCCAGCGGGAGGATCTACAATGAGCAGTTCTTC. It yields the protein CSAHSSSGRIYNEQFF.

This clonotype was recorded a few times. The chain couples TRBV3-1 to TRBJ1-5, with D uncertain. This CDR3 spans 13 amino acids. Trimming pared 5 bases from V and 4 bases from J, leaving 9 bases between. CDR1 LGHDT and CDR2 YNNKEL come from the germline V gene (reference sequence). CDR3 sequence (DNA): TGTGCCAGCAGCAACCTACAGAATCAGCCCCAGCATTTT. This gives the protein CASSNLQNQPQHF.

The CDR3 region is CATSDPRVRTDTQYF. In DNA form, the CDR3 reads TGTGCCACCAGTGATCCCCGGGTCCGCACAGATACGCAGTATTTT. The chain couples TRBV24-1 to TRBJ2-3; D unresolved. Trimming shortened V by 3 bases and J by 1 base, and 10 bases separated the two germline ends. This CDR3 contains 15 residues. Germline CDR1 is KGHDR and CDR2 is SFDVKD.

This clonotype was seen only a few times. The chain has TRBV9 and TRBJ2-3, with TRBD2 identical over 7 bases. Germline V gives CDR1 SGDLS, CDR2 YYNGEE. The V and J ends lost 3 bases and 3 bases, in that order; junction bases with no gene match: 7. The CDR3 is 15 amino acids. The CDR3: CASSDGAGDTDTQYF. For the CDR3, the DNA is TGTGCCAGCAGCGACGGCGCGGGAGATACAGATACGCAGTATTTT.

Many counts were recorded for this clonotype. The rearrangement uses TRBV5-4 and TRBJ2-3; D is unclear. Germline CDR1 is SGHNT and CDR2 is YYREEE (reference sequence). The CDR3 sequence is 12 residues long. The V gene lost 0 bases and the J gene lost 6 bases, with 5 bases spanning the gap. In DNA, the CDR3 is TGTGCCAGCAGCTTGGATTCGGATACGCAGTATTTT. Encoded protein: CASSLDSDTQYF.

This clonotype showed up just a few times. The chain is built from TRBV12-3 or TRBV12-4 and TRBJ2-1; possible D gene TRBD2, 5 bases. This CDR3 spans 15 amino acids. V shed 5 bases and J shed 1 base, with 12 bases lying between them. This CDR3 is CASSHGKKSYNEQFF. CDR3 nucleotides: TGTGCCAGCAGTCACGGGAAGAAGTCCTACAATGAGCAGTTCTTC.

As to this clonotype: The germline gene is not matched at one end of the junction; a read error may be the cause. The CDR3 here is CASRYRAQETQYF. CDR3 bases: TGTGCCAGCCGTTACAGGGCGCAAGAGACCCAGTACTTC. The chain joins TRBV6-6 to TRBJ2-5; D is possibly TRBD1 (6 bases). CDR3 length equals 13 residues. Germline V gene data show CDR1 as MNHNY and CDR2 as SVGAGI (reference sequence).

The chain links TRBV12-3 or TRBV12-4 to TRBJ2-4; D call uncertain. This CDR3 spans 13 amino acids. The ends were cut back, 3 bases at V and 6 bases at J, with 9 bases in the middle. The chain's CDR3 is CASSFSLGNIQYF. The CDR3 DNA follows: TGTGCCAGCAGTTTTTCTTTAGGAAACATTCAGTACTTC.

This clonotype has at least ten counts. This chain connects TRBV10-1 to TRBJ2-1; TRBD1 aligns across 8 bases. The germline V gene encodes CDR1 WNHNN and CDR2 SYGVQD (reference sequence). This CDR3 comprises 13 residues. The V segment lost 5 bases and the J segment 9 bases; nucleotides outside the gene matches: 6. The CDR3 spells CASSKPTGGEQFF. The DNA for the CDR3 is TGCGCCAGCAGTAAGCCCACAGGGGGTGAGCAGTTCTTC.

The chain uses TRBV7-2 and TRBJ1-6, with TRBD1 as a possible D gene (5 bases). The V gene lost 1 base and the J gene lost 8 bases, with 12 bases spanning the gap. The CDR3 consists of 15 residues. Germline V gene lookup returns CDR1 SGHTA and CDR2 FQGNSA. CDR3 loop: CASSLEGREDSPLHF. In DNA form, the CDR3 reads TGTGCCAGCAGCTTAGAGGGCAGGGAAGATTCACCCCTCCACTTT. The whole variable domain, filled in from reference TRBV7-2 and TRBJ1-6, reads GAGVSQSPSNKVTEKGKDVELRCDPISGHTALYWYRQSLGQGLEFLIYFQGNSAPDKSGLPSDRFSAERTGGSVSTLTIQRTQQEDSAVYLCASSLEGREDSPLHFGNGTRLTVT.

This clonotype has a handful of counts. The CDR3 bases are TGTGCCAGCAGCTTGTTACAGGGTCGGGACGGCTACACCTTC. Protein sequence: CASSLLQGRDGYTF. The chain combines TRBV7-9 with TRBJ1-2, with D possibly TRBD1 on 6 matching bases. V shed 3 bases and J shed 8 bases, with 16 bases lying between them. The germline CDR1 and CDR2 sequences are SEHNR and FQNEAQ (reference sequence). The CDR3 spans 14 residues.

The V call is TRBV5-5, the J call TRBJ2-7; the match to TRBD1 covers 8 bases. The CDR3 consists of 16 residues. Germline loops: CDR1 SGHKS, CDR2 YYEKEE (reference sequence). The junction had 12 bases not matched to a gene; V was cut back by 4 bases and J by 3 bases. The CDR3 DNA is TGTGCCAGCAGCACTCAGACAGGGGCTAACGACTACGAGCAGTACTTC. Protein product: CASSTQTGANDYEQYF.

The rearrangement joins TRBV29-1 to TRBJ2-2; a weak D match, TRBD1 (6 bases). The CDR3 has 14 residues. Germline V gene sequence: CDR1 SQVTM, CDR2 ANQGSEA. V was cut by 4 bases and J by 1 base, with 10 bases left in between. The CDR3 nucleotides are TGCAGCGTTGTTGGACAGCTGAACACCGGGGAGCTGTTTTTT. Translation gives CSVVGQLNTGELFF.

This clonotype has only a few counts. The chain uses TRBV6-1 and TRBJ2-3, with 7 bases fitting TRBD2. Trimming removed 1 base from V and 6 bases from J; junction bases left unmatched: 16. The CDR3 runs 18 residues. The V gene's germline CDR1 is MNHNS and CDR2 SASEGT. Here the CDR3 DNA reads TGTGCCAGCAGTGAAGATAATGCGGGAGACGTAATTTTCGATACGCAGTATTTT. It specifies CASSEDNAGDVIFDTQYF.

This clonotype showed up just a few times. The junction shows a germline mismatch at one end, possibly a read error. This chain connects TRBV7-7 to TRBJ2-1; 7 nucleotides match TRBD2. The germline gives CDR1 SSHAT, CDR2 FNYEAQ (reference sequence). The CDR3 has 15 amino acids. DNA for the CDR3: TGTGCTAGCAGCTTAGGCCGCGGGAGTATCAATGAGCAGTTCTTC. Protein sequence: CASSLGRGSINEQFF.

The rearrangement joins TRBV6-2 or TRBV6-3 to TRBJ1-5; 10 bases are a match to TRBD1. The CDR3 consists of 15 residues. Germline loops: CDR1 MNHEY, CDR2 SVGEGT. V lost 4 bases to trimming and J lost 6 bases; unmatched junction nucleotides: 6. CDR3 sequence reads: CASSWTGGTGQPQHF. In nucleotides, the CDR3 is TGTGCCAGCAGTTGGACAGGGGGGACGGGTCAGCCCCAGCATTTT.

The V and J genes are TRBV29-1 and TRBJ2-7; TRBD1 agrees at 12 bases. Looked up from germline, CDR1 is SQVTM and CDR2 is ANQGSEA. CDR3 length: 14 residues. The V segment lost 6 bases and the J segment 0 bases; nucleotides outside the gene matches: 3. The CDR3: CSVGQGASSYEQYF. Written as DNA, the CDR3 is TGCAGCGTGGGACAGGGGGCAAGCTCCTACGAGCAGTACTTC.

The CDR3 coding sequence is TGTGCCAGCAGCTTCCGACTAGGAAACACCGGGGAGCTGTTTTTT. This gives the protein CASSFRLGNTGELFF. The rearrangement uses TRBV7-9 and TRBJ2-2, with D possibly matching TRBD2 (6 bases). The CDR3 has 15 residues. V lost 3 bases to trimming and J lost 2 bases, with 10 bases between them. In germline, CDR1 is SEHNR, CDR2 FQNEAQ (reference sequence).

This clonotype was detected only a few times. The rearrangement uses TRBV9 and TRBJ2-7, with 7 nucleotides matching TRBD2. This CDR3 has 14 residues. The V and J ends lost 6 bases and 0 bases, in that order; junction bases with no gene match: 6. Per germline, CDR1 SGDLS and CDR2 YYNGEE. CDR3 DNA sequence: TGTGCCAGCAACCCGGGACTACACTCCTACGAGCAGTACTTC. Its protein product is CASNPGLHSYEQYF.

This clonotype showed up just a few times. The chain recombines TRBV10-3 with TRBJ2-5; D not certain. CDR3 length: 14 residues. Germline CDR1 is ENHRY and CDR2 is SYGVKD. V dropped 3 bases and J dropped 2 bases, with 10 bases sitting between them. In DNA form, the CDR3 reads TGTGCCATCAGTGATATAGAGGAACAAGAGACCCAGTACTTC. Translated: CAISDIEEQETQYF.

The chain joins TRBV20-1 to TRBJ2-7; 9 positions agree with TRBD1. V shed 6 bases, J shed 4 bases, and the junction held 13 bases outside the gene matches. There are 15 residues in the CDR3. The germline V gene encodes CDR1 DFQATT and CDR2 SNEGSKA (reference sequence). CDR3 sequence: CSALKPQGAQYEQYF. The CDR3 nucleotides are TGCAGTGCGCTTAAGCCACAGGGGGCGCAGTACGAGCAGTACTTC.

This clonotype was detected only a few times. The chain uses TRBV7-2 and TRBJ2-2, with D unresolved. Between the trimmed V and J ends, which lost 1 base and 7 bases, there was a span of 13 bases. This CDR3 region has 15 residues. Looked up from germline, CDR1 is SGHTA and CDR2 is FQGNSA. CDR3 sequence reads: CASSLVLLRDGELFF. The CDR3 nucleotides are TGTGCCAGCAGCTTAGTCCTACTAAGGGACGGGGAGCTGTTTTTT.